This TCR beta chain is from a study of T cells in Graves' hyperthyroidism and ophthalmopathy. Study findings and constraints: From stable hyperthyroidism, ophthalmopathy was separated by a 13 V-J model. Model output signaled ophthalmopathy a median roughly 6.5 months ahead of onset.

Germline CDR1 reads LNHDA; CDR2 reads SQIVND (reference sequence). CDR3 length: 14 amino acids. The J segment lost 2 bases and the V segment lost 4 bases, leaving 2 bases of the junction unmatched. A remark on this clonotype: Antigen: not known.

TCR beta CDR3 regions were amplified from RNA. A first-round RT-PCR of the TCR CDR3 used the HTBI primer set. TCRdb re-called the multiplex PCR reads through MiXCR, storing one row per CDR3 protein. The sample consists of approximately 210,000 distinct CDR3 sequences, roughly a sixth of them appearing once. Over 18 months, lack of ophthalmopathy progression marked Graves' hyperthyroidism as stable. The sample taken for sequencing was blood. The receptor comes from a man aged 50 to 59 with Graves' hyperthyroidism. The chain carries TRBV19 and TRBJ2-7, with TRBD2 matching over 10 bases. The CDR3, as DNA: TGTGCCAGTAGTAATCTAGCGGGAGCCTACGAGCAGTACTTC. Translating it yields CASSNLAGAYEQYF.